This TCR beta chain was sequenced during a study of blood T cell repertoires in COVID-19. The CDR3 spans 15 residues. Deletions cut 4 bases from V and 0 bases from J, with 13 bases between. Per the germline V gene, CDR1 is SGHNT and CDR2 is YYREEE (reference sequence). TCRdb's table, derived via immunoSEQ multiplex PCR, lists solely in-frame clones and lacks some. The repertoire holds approximately 160,000 clones, 84% seen once, with about 19% in the top ten. This sequence originates from a woman older than 75 with acute or convalescent COVID-19. The chain recombines TRBV5-4 with TRBJ1-2, with a tentative D call TRBD1 (5 bases). Sequences were obtained from peripheral blood. The CDR3 reads CASSDRTKSNYGYTF. CDR3 nucleotides: TGTGCCAGCAGCGATCGGACAAAGTCTAACTATGGCTACACCTTC. The full variable domain, its missing parts supplied by reference TRBV5-4 and TRBJ1-2, is ETGVTQSPTHLIKTRGQQVTLRCSSQSGHNTVSWYQQALGQGPQFIFQYYREEENGRGNFPPRFSGLQFPNYSSELNVNALELDDSALYLCASSDRTKSNYGYTFGSGTRLTVV.